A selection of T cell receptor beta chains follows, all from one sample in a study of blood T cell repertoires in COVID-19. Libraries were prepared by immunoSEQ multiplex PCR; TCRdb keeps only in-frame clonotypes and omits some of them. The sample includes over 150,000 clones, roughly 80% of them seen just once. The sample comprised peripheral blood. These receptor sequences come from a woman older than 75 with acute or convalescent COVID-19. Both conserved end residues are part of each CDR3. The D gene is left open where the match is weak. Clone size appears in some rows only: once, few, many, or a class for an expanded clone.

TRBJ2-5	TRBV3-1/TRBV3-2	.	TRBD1	CASNPGQGTQYF	TGTGCCAGCAACCCGGGACAGGGTACCCAGTACTTC
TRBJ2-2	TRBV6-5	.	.	CASSYFRGATGELFF	TGTGCCAGCAGTTATTTCAGGGGGGCCACCGGGGAGCTGTTTTTT
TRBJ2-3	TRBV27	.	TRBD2	CASSSGLAVTDTQYF	TGTGCCAGCAGTTCGGGACTAGCGGTCACAGATACGCAGTATTTT
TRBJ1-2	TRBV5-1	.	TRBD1	CASSRDGQDYGYTF	TGCGCCAGCAGCCGCGACGGACAGGACTATGGCTACACCTTC
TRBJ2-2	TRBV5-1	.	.	CASSLSGGELFF	TGCGCCAGCAGCTTGTCGGGCGGGGAGCTGTTTTTT
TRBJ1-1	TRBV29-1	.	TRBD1	CSVSGTGDYTEAFF	TGCAGCGTTTCCGGGACAGGGGACTACACTGAAGCTTTCTTT
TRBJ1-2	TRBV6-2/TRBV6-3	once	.	CASSLLALYGYTF	TGTGCCAGCAGTTTGTTGGCTCTCTATGGCTACACCTTC
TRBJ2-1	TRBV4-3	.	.	CASSQDRGHSYNEQFF	TGCGCCAGCAGCCAAGACAGGGGCCACTCCTACAATGAGCAGTTCTTC
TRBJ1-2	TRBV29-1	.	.	CSVGLGLGEDGYTF	TGCAGCGTTGGATTGGGACTAGGGGAGGACGGCTACACCTTC
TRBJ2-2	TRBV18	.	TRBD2	CASSPSGGNTGELFF	TGTGCCAGCTCACCCAGCGGGGGGAACACCGGGGAGCTGTTTTTT
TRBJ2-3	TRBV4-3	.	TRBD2	CASSPGLAGGTTDTQYF	TGCGCCAGCAGCCCAGGGCTAGCGGGAGGGACCACAGATACGCAGTATTTT
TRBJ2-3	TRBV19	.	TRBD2	CASSDSGLAGFTDTQYF	TGTGCCAGTAGTGATTCGGGACTAGCGGGTTTCACAGATACGCAGTATTTT
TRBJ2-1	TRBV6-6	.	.	CASRLTNRNEQFF	TGTGCCAGCAGACTGACAAACCGGAATGAGCAGTTCTTC
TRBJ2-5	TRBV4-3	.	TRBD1	CASSQDRTGRETQYF	TGCGCCAGCAGCCAAGACCGGACAGGCAGGGAGACCCAGTACTTC